Shown below are 4 T cell receptor beta chains from a single sample sequenced in a study of regulatory T cells in long-lasting Graves disease. Time point in this sample: newly diagnosed GD, antithyroid drugs for less than 3 months. Researchers made the TCR library from RNA that was extracted from PBMCs. iRepertoire HTBI primers and Arm-PCR of CDR3 regions built TCR beta libraries. TCRdb ran MiXCR on the multiplex PCR reads and lists one entry per CDR3 protein. The sample records 410,000 or so distinct CDR3 sequences, about 15% being singletons. These data also featured in a second study, about T cells in Graves' hyperthyroidism and ophthalmopathy.

Sample: peripheral blood mononuclear cells (PBMCs), taken at new diagnosis, from a patient treated with antithyroid drugs. Source of these receptors: a woman aged 30 to 39 with Graves disease.

The sample holds a few counts of this clonotype. The chain employs TRBV18 and TRBJ2-1, with D uncertain. The CDR3 runs 17 residues. The V end was cut by 1 base, the J end by 0 bases, with 13 bases between. Germline loops: CDR1 KGHSH, CDR2 LQKENI. For the CDR3, the DNA is TGTGCCAGCTCACCACGGGAAGCCGCAAGCTCCTACAATGAGCAGTTCTTC. Translated, it gives CASSPREAASSYNEQFF.

This clonotype was found a few times. The rearrangement links TRBV4-1 to TRBJ1-1; TRBD1 matches at 7 bases. Germline CDR1 MGHRA, CDR2 YSYEKL. The CDR3 contains 15 residues. The trim removed 5 bases at V and 4 bases at J, leaving 10 bases unmatched. Written as DNA, the CDR3 is TGCGCCAGCAGCATCCAGACAGGGTTGAGCACTGAAGCTTTCTTT. Translated, it gives CASSIQTGLSTEAFF.

This clonotype has at least ten counts. The rearrangement uses TRBV5-6 and TRBJ2-7; D is unclear. This CDR3 comprises 12 residues. The germline V gene encodes CDR1 SGHDT and CDR2 YYEEEE. The V and J ends lost 3 bases and 2 bases respectively, with 6 bases between them. The CDR3 nucleotides read TGTGCCAGCAGCTCGGCAACCTACGAGCAGTACTTC. Residues: CASSSATYEQYF.

This clonotype was detected many times. Germline and junction disagree at one end, which may indicate a read error. The chain links TRBV7-9 to TRBJ2-7; D gene unclear. Germline loops: CDR1 SEHNR, CDR2 FQNEAQ (reference sequence). The CDR3 has 11 residues. CDR3 amino acids: CASSLAGVQYF. For the CDR3, the DNA is TGTGCCAGCAGTTTAGCTGGGGTGCAGTACTTC.